The 8 T cell receptor beta chains given below trace back to one sample, sequenced in a study of blood T cell repertoires in COVID-19. Method: immunoSEQ multiplex PCR; TCRdb's copy keeps in-frame clones and lacks some. The sample lists about 470,000 clones; about 90% were seen once. The sample consisted of PBMCs or T cells enriched from blood (not recorded which). All receptors come from a woman aged 18-29 years who had recovered from COVID-19.

The gene calls are TRBV29-1 and TRBJ1-1; D perhaps matches TRBD1 (5 bases). The CDR3 has 14 amino acids. Germline V gene data show CDR1 as SQVTM and CDR2 as ANQGSEA. The V end lost 3 bases, the J end lost 5 bases, and 16 bases lay between the germline ends. This CDR3 is CSVEGGRGKTEAFF. Written as DNA, the CDR3 is TGCAGCGTTGAGGGGGGTAGGGGAAAAACTGAAGCTTTCTTT.

Here the CDR3 reads CASSERRNEKLFF. CDR3 nucleotide sequence: TGTGCCAGCAGTGAACGGAGAAATGAAAAACTGTTTTTT. The chain carries TRBV2 and TRBJ1-4; no clear D gene. Germline-derived CDR1 and CDR2 are SNHLY and FYNNEI. The CDR3 is 13 residues long. V shed 2 bases and J shed 5 bases, with 6 bases lying between them.

This sequence joins TRBV30 and TRBJ1-1; the match to TRBD1 covers 7 bases. The junction had 8 bases not matched to a gene; V was cut back by 2 bases and J by 2 bases. There are 15 residues in the CDR3. The V gene's germline CDR1 is GTSNPN and CDR2 SVGIG (reference sequence). The CDR3 DNA reads TGTGCCTGGAGTCAGGGGACAGTCGGAAACACTGAAGCTTTCTTT. Its translation: CAWSQGTVGNTEAFF.

The chain joins TRBV5-1 to TRBJ2-7; TRBD2 agrees at 7 bases. This CDR3 region has 15 residues. Germline CDR1 SGHRS, CDR2 YFSETQ. V trimming: 0 bases; J trimming: 3 bases; junction bases outside the gene matches: 6. DNA for the CDR3: TGCGCCAGCAGCTTGGGTCGCGGGAGTTTCTACGAGCAGTACTTC. It yields the protein CASSLGRGSFYEQYF.

The chain carries TRBV10-2 and TRBJ2-5; 8 positions match TRBD2. The length of the CDR3 is 13 residues. CDR1 and CDR2 from the germline V gene are WSHSY and SAAADI. The CDR3 nucleotides read TGCGCAAGAGCGGGGGAGCTAAAAGAGACCCAGTACTTC. It yields the protein CARAGELKETQYF.

The V gene is TRBV7-2, the J gene TRBJ2-7, with 7 positions matching TRBD1. The CDR3 contains 15 residues. V lost 3 bases and J lost 2; bases outside the gene matches: 7. Germline loops: CDR1 SGHTA, CDR2 FQGNSA. The CDR3 sequence is CASSFSGTVTYEQYF. The CDR3 DNA follows: TGTGCCAGCAGCTTCTCCGGGACAGTAACCTACGAGCAGTACTTC.

This sequence joins TRBV2 and TRBJ2-2; TRBD2 is a possible D gene (5 bases). CDR1 and CDR2 (germline): SNHLY, FYNNEI. This CDR3 spans 16 amino acids. V was shortened by 3 bases and J by 5 bases, with 16 bases between the two germline ends. In DNA, the CDR3 is TGTGCCAGCAGTGACCCATCTCGCCTAGCAACCGGGGAGCTGTTTTTT. It yields the protein CASSDPSRLATGELFF.

V gene TRBV6-1 combines with J gene TRBJ1-2, with D uncertain. V lost 1 base and J 5 bases, leaving 17 bases between the germline ends. The CDR3 is 16 residues long. From germline, CDR1 is MNHNS and CDR2 SASEGT. The CDR3 DNA reads TGTGCCAGCAGTGAAGTGGGGAGCAAGTTGAATTATGGCTACACCTTC. Translated, it gives CASSEVGSKLNYGYTF.